This T cell receptor (beta chain) was found in a study of beta chain features in type 1 diabetes. Germline CDR1 is LNHDA and CDR2 is SQIVND (reference sequence). The CDR3 totals 18 residues. With 4 bases clipped from V and 6 bases from J, the junction kept 13 bases outside the gene matches. Study observations and caveats: Possibly, sequencing cDNA over-represented cells that had high TCR expression levels. Whether HLA type influences TCRB rearrangement remained unresolved here. Researchers report that Type 1 diabetes patients had moderately but significantly shorter TCRB CDR3s across all four CD4+ subsets.

Isolated RNA was reverse transcribed in full, so expressed TCRB transcripts were sequenced. Profiled with immunoSEQ multiplex PCR; TCRdb holds only in-frame clones, not every one. The data show roughly 280,000 clones, 24% seen once. Turning to this clone: Its antigen is still unknown.

The TCR comes from a woman aged 30 to 39 with type 1 diabetes. Sequencing used naive CD4+ T cells from blood. The V call is TRBV19, the J call TRBJ2-3; TRBD2 matches at 13 bases. In DNA, the CDR3 is TGTGCCAGTAGTAGGACTAGCGGGAGTGCACGAAGGGCGGATACGCAGTATTTT. It yields the protein CASSRTSGSARRADTQYF.